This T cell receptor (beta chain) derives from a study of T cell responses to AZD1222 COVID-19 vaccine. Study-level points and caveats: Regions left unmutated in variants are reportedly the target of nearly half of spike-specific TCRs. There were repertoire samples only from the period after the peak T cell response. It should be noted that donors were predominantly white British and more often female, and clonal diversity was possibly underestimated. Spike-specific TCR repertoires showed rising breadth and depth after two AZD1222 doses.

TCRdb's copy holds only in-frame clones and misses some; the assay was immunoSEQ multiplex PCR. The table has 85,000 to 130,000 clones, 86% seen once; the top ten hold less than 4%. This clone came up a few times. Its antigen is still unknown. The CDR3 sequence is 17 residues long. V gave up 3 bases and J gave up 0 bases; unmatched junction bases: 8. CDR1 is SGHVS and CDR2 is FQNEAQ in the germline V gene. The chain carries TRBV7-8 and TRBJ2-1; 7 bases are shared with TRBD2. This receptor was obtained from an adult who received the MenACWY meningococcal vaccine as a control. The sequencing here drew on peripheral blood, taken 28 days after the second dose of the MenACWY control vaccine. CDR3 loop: CASSFGVAGSSYNEQFF. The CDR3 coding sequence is TGTGCCAGCAGCTTCGGAGTAGCGGGCAGCTCCTACAATGAGCAGTTCTTC.